The present entry profiles one T cell receptor (beta chain) with its context. Its antigen remains undetermined. Base qualities were left out, and no much larger clone turns up one base away. This sample is part of a study of neoadjuvant nivolumab and ipilimumab in lung cancer (TCRdb year 2020). General notes on the study: Nivolumab was given at 3 mg/kg intravenously on days 1, 15 and 29, and the combination arm added ipilimumab 1 mg/kg on day 1 only. Of the 40 to 50 patients with operable NSCLC treated in the trial, some 23 were randomized to nivolumab monotherapy and roughly 21 to nivolumab plus ipilimumab. TCR repertoires in pretherapy (baseline) peripheral blood were compared with TCR repertoires in tumors resected at surgery after neoadjuvant immune checkpoint blockade. Matched pretherapy and resected tumor pairs were analyzed from seven patients, of whom four had been treated with nivolumab and three with nivolumab plus ipilimumab. The major pathologic response (MPR) rate in the intention-to-treat population in each study arm was designated as the primary trial endpoint.

Findings and caveats that apply to the study as a whole: TCR richness in pretherapy blood showed a positive correlation with richness in tumors resected after neoadjuvant therapy (Spearman R of about 0.84). No significant correlation was found between TCR clonality and pathologic tumor regression, and only one major-pathologic-response sample was available for the clonality analysis. TCR richness and clonality were greater in resected tumors than in tumor-adjacent uninvolved lung, and increases were seen in more dual-therapy-treated tumors. From pretherapy to surgery, tumor T-cell richness and clonality increased in three of three dual-therapy tumors but in only two of four nivolumab-treated tumors. TCR sequencing was performed in a small number of samples.

The CDR3 runs 18 residues from the cysteine to the phenylalanine. CDR3 DNA only is kept here, 54 bases in frame from base 1. CDR1 and CDR2 are read off the germline V gene as SGHVS and FNYEAQ. V is trimmed back by 5 bases and J by 3 bases, and the junction contains 18 bases that no gene match accounts for. The time point label, read with the paper, signifies: at surgical resection after neoadjuvant nivolumab +/- ipilimumab. The samples were taken from NEOSTAR, a phase 2 randomized trial in operable NSCLC that tested neoadjuvant nivolumab or nivolumab plus ipilimumab, followed by surgery. Library construction relied on the immunoSEQ multiplex PCR assay. The paper's processing steps were these. Repertoires were summarized by richness and clonality, and significantly expanded and contracted clones were identified between pre- and post-therapy samples. As stored in TCRdb, this immuneACCESS dataset retains in-frame rearrangements with V and J assigned. A fraction of the clones does not appear; measured against another copy, unresolved V genes explain less than half of the discrepancy, and the remainder lacks a known reason. The DNA gave D and trimming, while V, J and clone size come from that table. Recorded for this sample are 25,000 to 30,000 clones; approximately 78% of them occurred a single time. The ten largest make up around 9.3% of the sample.

The clonotype comes from an adult with non-small cell lung cancer. The input for sequencing was tumor tissue, taken after neoadjuvant nivolumab, alone or with ipilimumab, at or shortly before surgery. Recombination linked TRBV7-6 to TRBJ2-7; TRBD1 matches 8 bases in the middle. CDR3 loop: CASSLNDRGQAILYEQYF. The sequenced DNA is TGTGCCAGCAGCCTAAACGATCGGGGACAGGCCATCCTCTACGAGCAGTACTTC.